A single sample is the source of the 21 T cell receptor beta chains below, sequenced in a study of T cell responses to AZD1222 COVID-19 vaccine. Clones were read by immunoSEQ multiplex PCR, and TCRdb kept only the in-frame ones, dropping some. This sample yields 45,000 to 65,000 clones, of which around nine tenths are seen a single time; approximately 15% belongs to the top ten. The sample consisted of peripheral blood, taken on day 0 of AZD1222 vaccination. The receptors stem from an adult in good health.

The chain joins TRBV19 to TRBJ1-1; no reliable D call. The CDR3 covers 11 residues. Deletions cut 5 bases from V and 5 bases from J, with 6 bases between. CDR1 LNHDA and CDR2 SQIVND come from the germline V gene (reference sequence). Written as DNA, the CDR3 is TGTGCCAGTAGTTGGGCGACTGAAGCTTTCTTT. This codes for CASSWATEAFF.

The J gene is TRBJ1-2, the V gene TRBV15, with 7 nucleotides matching TRBD1. The germline V gene encodes CDR1 LNHNV and CDR2 YYDKDF (reference sequence). The ends lost 0 bases at V and 5 bases at J; junction bases unmatched: 6. The CDR3 is made up of 15 amino acids. CDR3 coding DNA: TGTGCCACCAGCAGAGATAGAGTACAGGGGTATGGCTACACCTTC. Translated: CATSRDRVQGYGYTF.

This chain joins TRBV25-1 and TRBJ1-1; D might be TRBD1 (5 bases). The germline V and J ends were trimmed by 1 base and 3 bases, with 6 bases remaining between them. The CDR3 length is 13 residues. Germline V gives CDR1 MGHDK, CDR2 SYGVNS. In nucleotides, the CDR3 is TGTGCCAGCAGTGAATCGGGGGACACTGAAGCTTTCTTT. It codes for CASSESGDTEAFF.

This rearrangement joins TRBV11-3 to TRBJ1-2; weak D call: TRBD1 (6 bases). The CDR3 extends over 13 amino acids. Trimming shortened V by 2 bases and J by 12 bases, and 16 bases separated the two germline ends. Per the germline V gene, CDR1 is SGHNT and CDR2 is YENEEA. The CDR3 nucleotides read TGTGCCAGCAGCTTACCCCCGGGACATCGGAACACCTTC. Residues: CASSLPPGHRNTF.

The chain is built from TRBV10-1 and TRBJ1-5, with 10 bases fitting TRBD1. V dropped 4 bases and J dropped 6; count of bases not matched to a gene: 12. The CDR3 is 17 residues long. Germline loops: CDR1 WNHNN, CDR2 SYGVQD (reference sequence). The CDR3 nucleotides read TGCGCCAGCAGTGGAAGGGACAGGGGTAAGGTAGGTCAGCCCCAGCATTTT. Amino acid sequence: CASSGRDRGKVGQPQHF.

The V gene is TRBV30, the J gene TRBJ1-2; 7 nucleotides line up with TRBD1. J lost 8 bases, V lost 0 bases, and 15 bases had no gene match. The CDR3 runs to 16 residues. Germline CDR1 reads GTSNPN; CDR2 reads SVGIG (reference sequence). CDR3 amino acids: CAWSVRRTGLEGGYTF. In DNA form, the CDR3 reads TGTGCCTGGAGTGTACGTAGGACAGGACTCGAAGGGGGCTACACCTTC.

This rearrangement joins TRBV30 to TRBJ1-2; TRBD1 matches 9 bases. The ends lost 3 bases at V and 4 bases at J; junction bases unmatched: 12. In germline, CDR1 is GTSNPN, CDR2 SVGIG (reference sequence). This CDR3 has 16 amino acids. CDR3 in DNA: TGTGCCTGGAGCGGTCAACCCGGGACAGGGCCCTATGGCTACACCTTC. Protein product: CAWSGQPGTGPYGYTF.

The J gene is TRBJ1-2, the V gene TRBV5-1; 9 nucleotides match TRBD1. J gave up 5 bases and V 0 bases, and 11 bases lay outside the gene matches. The CDR3 totals 17 residues. Germline V gene data show CDR1 as SGHRS and CDR2 as YFSETQ. CDR3 in amino acids: CASSLDNTGTGKYGYTF. CDR3 DNA: TGCGCCAGCAGCTTGGACAATACCGGGACAGGGAAGTATGGCTACACCTTC. Complete variable domain (other parts from reference TRBV5-1 and TRBJ1-2): KAGVTQTPRYLIKTRGQQVTLSCSPISGHRSVSWYQQTPGQGLQFLFEYFSETQRNKGNFPGRFSGRQFSNSRSEMNVSTLELGDSALYLCASSLDNTGTGKYGYTFGSGTRLTVV.

The gene calls are TRBV29-1 and TRBJ1-2; 7 bases agree with TRBD1. The ends lost 3 bases at V and 6 bases at J; junction bases unmatched: 4. This CDR3 contains 12 residues. In germline, CDR1 is SQVTM, CDR2 ANQGSEA. CDR3: CSVDWQGDGYTF. CDR3 sequence (DNA): TGCAGCGTTGATTGGCAGGGGGATGGCTACACCTTC.

This clone was picked up one time. The chain has TRBV11-3 and TRBJ2-1; 9 nucleotides line up with TRBD2. The germline V gene encodes CDR1 SGHNT and CDR2 YENEEA. This CDR3 spans 15 amino acids. V lost 0 bases and J lost 4; bases outside the gene matches: 1. The CDR3 loop reads CASSLEAGGYNEQFF. The CDR3 coding sequence is TGTGCCAGCAGCTTAGAGGCGGGAGGGTACAATGAGCAGTTCTTC.

This sequence joins TRBV6-2 or TRBV6-3 and TRBJ2-7, with D maybe TRBD1 (6 bases). The germline gives CDR1 MNHEY, CDR2 SVGEGT. There are 16 residues in the CDR3. Trimming stripped 5 bases from V and 0 bases from J, with 17 bases between. The CDR3 reads CASSQGTLGNSYEQYF. CDR3 DNA: TGTGCCAGCAGTCAGGGGACACTCGGCAACTCCTACGAGCAGTACTTC.

V usage is TRBV2 and J usage is TRBJ1-6; TRBD1 matches at 9 bases. Trimming took 5 bases from V and 10 from J; bases not matched to a gene: 9. Germline values: CDR1 SNHLY, CDR2 FYNNEI. The CDR3 loop spans 15 amino acids. The CDR3: CASSTQGARSSPLHF. CDR3 nucleotides: TGTGCCAGCAGTACACAGGGGGCGCGAAGCTCACCCCTCCACTTT.

The chain has TRBV19 and TRBJ1-5; no firm D call. Germline values: CDR1 LNHDA, CDR2 SQIVND (reference sequence). The CDR3 loop spans 14 amino acids. V lost 7 bases and J lost 1, with 11 bases in between. Here the CDR3 DNA reads TGTGCCAGTACGAAAGGGCGGAGCAATCAGCCCCAGCATTTT. Protein product: CASTKGRSNQPQHF.

The CDR3 protein is CASSPGQGNYGYTF. CDR3 bases: TGTGCCAGCAGCCCCGGACAGGGCAACTATGGCTACACCTTC. The rearrangement joins TRBV7-2 to TRBJ1-2; 8 bases are shared with TRBD1. CDR3 length: 14 residues. Looked up from germline, CDR1 is SGHTA and CDR2 is FQGNSA. J gave up 2 bases and V 5 bases, and 4 bases lay outside the gene matches. The whole variable domain, remainder taken from reference TRBV7-2 and TRBJ1-2, is GAGVSQSPSNKVTEKGKDVELRCDPISGHTALYWYRQSLGQGLEFLIYFQGNSAPDKSGLPSDRFSAERTGGSVSTLTIQRTQQEDSAVYLCASSPGQGNYGYTFGSGTRLTVV.

This chain connects TRBV7-9 to TRBJ1-1; unclear D gene. Trimming shortened V by 0 bases and J by 1 base, and 9 bases separated the two germline ends. The CDR3 is made up of 15 amino acids. Germline V CDR1 and CDR2: SEHNR, FQNEAQ (reference sequence). For the CDR3, the DNA is TGTGCCAGCAGCTTAGCTCTCAGTAGGAACACTGAAGCTTTCTTT. Translated, it gives CASSLALSRNTEAFF.

The chain employs TRBV27 and TRBJ1-5; D is undetermined. With 4 bases removed from V and 2 bases from J, the gap between germline ends came to 21 bases. The CDR3 has 18 amino acids. Germline V gene sequence: CDR1 MNHEY, CDR2 SMNVEV (reference sequence). In DNA, the CDR3 is TGTGCCAGCAGTTCCTACCGAACCATCGATCTGGGCAATCAGCCCCAGCATTTT. Its protein is CASSSYRTIDLGNQPQHF.

V is TRBV2 and J is TRBJ1-6; tentative D call: TRBD1 (6 bases). Trimming took off 7 bases at V and 9 bases at J, with 16 bases between the two ends. The CDR3 consists of 14 residues. The V gene's germline CDR1 is SNHLY and CDR2 FYNNEI. The CDR3 bases are TGTGCCAGCAAACAAACCGGGACACTTTCACCCCTCCACTTT. Its translation is CASKQTGTLSPLHF.

Note on this clone: At one of its ends the junction is not consistent with the germline gene, which may arise from a read error. The V call is TRBV12-3 or TRBV12-4, the J call TRBJ2-1, with TRBD1 as a possible D gene (7 bases). The CDR3 covers 11 residues. The CDR3 spells CASRSGGRGVF. CDR3 sequence (DNA): TGTGCCAGCAGATCAGGGGGAAGGGGGGTCTTC.

The chain employs TRBV19 and TRBJ2-2, with no clear D. CDR1 is LNHDA and CDR2 is SQIVND in the germline V gene (reference sequence). The germline V and J ends were trimmed by 7 bases and 5 bases, with 8 bases remaining between them. This CDR3 comprises 12 residues. The CDR3 spells CASKEGTGELFF. The DNA for the CDR3 is TGTGCCAGTAAAGAAGGGACCGGGGAGCTGTTTTTT.

The gene calls are TRBV7-3 and TRBJ2-5; 7 bases are a match to TRBD2. The CDR3 is 16 amino acids. Trimming took 5 bases from V and 4 from J; bases not matched to a gene: 13. Germline lookup yields CDR1 SGHTA and CDR2 FQGTGA. The CDR3 sequence: CASSTRTSRVGETQYF. CDR3 in DNA: TGTGCCAGCAGCACGCGGACTAGTAGGGTTGGAGAGACCCAGTACTTC.

The rearrangement joins TRBV7-2 to TRBJ2-3; D ambiguous. Germline lookup yields CDR1 SGHTA and CDR2 FQGNSA. The V gene lost 1 base and the J gene lost 2 bases, with 7 bases spanning the gap. The CDR3 is 14 residues long. The DNA of the CDR3 is TGTGCCAGCAGCTTAGTGCAGGCCACAGATACGCAGTATTTT. Translating gives CASSLVQATDTQYF.